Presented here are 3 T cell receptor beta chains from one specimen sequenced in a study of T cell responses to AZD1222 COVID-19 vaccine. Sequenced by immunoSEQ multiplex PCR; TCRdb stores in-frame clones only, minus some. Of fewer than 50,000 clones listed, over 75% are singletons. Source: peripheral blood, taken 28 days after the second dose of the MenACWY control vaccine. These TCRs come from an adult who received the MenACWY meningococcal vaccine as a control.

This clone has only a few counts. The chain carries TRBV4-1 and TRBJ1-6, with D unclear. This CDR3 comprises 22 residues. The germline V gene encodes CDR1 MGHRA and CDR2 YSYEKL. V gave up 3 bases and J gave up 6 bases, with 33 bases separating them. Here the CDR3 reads CASSQGREWAGSYLGSNSPLHF. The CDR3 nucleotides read TGCGCCAGCAGCCAGGGAAGGGAGTGGGCAGGTTCTTATCTTGGAAGTAATTCACCCCTCCACTTT.

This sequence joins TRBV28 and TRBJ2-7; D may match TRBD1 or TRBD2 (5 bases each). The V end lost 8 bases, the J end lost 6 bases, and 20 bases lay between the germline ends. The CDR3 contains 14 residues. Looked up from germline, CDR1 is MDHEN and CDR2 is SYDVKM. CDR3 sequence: CASRIGNRRGEQYF. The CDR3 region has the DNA TGTGCCAGCCGAATCGGGAACCGAAGGGGCGAGCAGTACTTC.

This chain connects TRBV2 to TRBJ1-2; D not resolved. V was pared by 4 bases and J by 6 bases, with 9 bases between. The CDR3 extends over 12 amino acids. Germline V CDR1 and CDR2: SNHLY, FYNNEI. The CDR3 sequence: CASSAESDGYTF. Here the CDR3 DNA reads TGTGCCAGCAGTGCGGAGTCGGATGGCTACACCTTC.